The 10 T cell receptor beta chains given below trace back to one sample, sequenced in a study of identical twins. TCRdb reprocessed the 5' RACE reads via MiXCR and lists one record per CDR3 protein. The sample has some 690,000 distinct CDR3 sequences; less than 25% are singletons. The data also belong to a second study, concerning T cells expressing NK-cell markers.

Sequenced material: PBMCs. All receptors come from a woman between 18 and 30 years old in good health.

This clonotype was seen only a few times. The rearrangement uses TRBV10-1 and TRBJ2-7; 8 bases align to TRBD1. This CDR3 spans 14 amino acids. CDR1 and CDR2 (germline): WNHNN, SYGVQD (reference sequence). V shed 2 bases and J 7 bases; nucleotides not matched to a gene: 7. The CDR3 DNA is TGCGCCAGCAGTGAGCCCGGACAGGGTGGGGAGCAGTACTTC. As protein: CASSEPGQGGEQYF.

This clonotype occurred a few times. J is TRBJ2-2 and V is TRBV6-1; 13 bases map to TRBD2. V trimming: 6 bases; J trimming: 6 bases; junction bases outside the gene matches: 4. CDR3 size: 15 residues. The germline CDR1 and CDR2 sequences are MNHNS and SASEGT. CDR3 sequence reads: CASRKLAGGAGELFF. CDR3 bases: TGTGCCAGCAGAAAACTAGCGGGAGGGGCCGGGGAGCTGTTTTTT.

This clonotype was found a few times. This rearrangement joins TRBV5-1 to TRBJ2-1, with D perhaps TRBD1 (5 bases). This CDR3 contains 11 residues. Per the germline V gene, CDR1 is SGHRS and CDR2 is YFSETQ. The V gene lost 3 bases and the J gene lost 12 bases, with 10 bases spanning the gap. The CDR3 DNA is TGCGCCAGCAGCTGGGGCCACGGGCAGTTCTTC. This encodes CASSWGHGQFF. The whole variable domain, filled in from reference TRBV5-1 and TRBJ2-1, reads KAGVTQTPRYLIKTRGQQVTLSCSPISGHRSVSWYQQTPGQGLQFLFEYFSETQRNKGNFPGRFSGRQFSNSRSEMNVSTLELGDSALYLCASSWGHGQFFGPGTRLTVL.

The chain combines TRBV4-3 with TRBJ2-5; D is perhaps TRBD1 or TRBD2 (5 bases each). The V and J ends lost 6 bases and 5 bases respectively, with 13 bases between them. This CDR3 has 13 amino acids. CDR1 is LGHNA and CDR2 is YSLEER in the germline V gene. The CDR3 coding sequence is TGCGCCAGCAGTGGGGGATTCGAGGAGACCCAGTACTTC. Its protein is CASSGGFEETQYF.

This clonotype occurred many times. The chain couples TRBV12-3 or TRBV12-4 to TRBJ1-1; D is undetermined. This CDR3 is built from 14 residues. The ends were cut back, 5 bases at V and 0 bases at J, with 10 bases in the middle. The CDR3 DNA follows: TGTGCCAGCAGTCCGCAGCGTCTGAACACTGAAGCTTTCTTT. Encoded protein: CASSPQRLNTEAFF.

The chain couples TRBV5-1 to TRBJ2-5, with 13 bases aligning to TRBD2. V dropped 0 bases and J dropped 5; count of bases not matched to a gene: 4. From germline, CDR1 is SGHRS and CDR2 YFSETQ. CDR3 length: 16 amino acids. CDR3 coding DNA: TGCGCCAGCAGCTTGGTACTAGCGGGGGGGCTGGAGACCCAGTACTTC. It is translated as CASSLVLAGGLETQYF.

This chain uses TRBV4-2 with TRBJ2-7; D possibly corresponds to TRBD1 (5 bases). Germline values: CDR1 LGHNA, CDR2 YNFKEQ. The CDR3 consists of 16 residues. V shed 0 bases and J shed 2 bases, with 14 bases lying between them. CDR3: CASSQEGRTPTYEQYF. The CDR3 DNA sequence: TGTGCCAGCAGCCAAGAGGGGCGGACGCCCACCTACGAGCAGTACTTC.

The chain joins TRBV4-2 to TRBJ2-3, with 8 bases identical to TRBD2. The germline CDR1 and CDR2 sequences are LGHNA and YNFKEQ. The CDR3 has 16 residues. V shed 0 bases and J 2 bases; nucleotides not matched to a gene: 4. CDR3 amino acids: CASSQDGAGATDTQYF. The DNA of the CDR3 is TGTGCCAGCAGCCAAGACGGAGCGGGGGCCACAGATACGCAGTATTTT.

This chain uses TRBV7-9 with TRBJ2-1, with a possible D match to TRBD1 (6 bases). V lost 4 bases and J lost 3, with 16 bases in between. Germline V gene lookup returns CDR1 SEHNR and CDR2 FQNEAQ (reference sequence). This CDR3 region has 16 residues. The CDR3 coding sequence is TGTGCCAGCAGCTCAAGGGGGTTAACCGACTACAATGAGCAGTTCTTC. Translating gives CASSSRGLTDYNEQFF.

The J gene is TRBJ2-7, the V gene TRBV20-1, with 8 bases fitting TRBD2. J gave up 6 bases and V 1 base, and 17 bases lay outside the gene matches. Germline V gene sequence: CDR1 DFQATT, CDR2 SNEGSKA (reference sequence). The CDR3 loop spans 17 amino acids. The CDR3 reads CSARGELAAYEGFEQYF. As DNA, the CDR3 is TGCAGTGCTAGAGGGGAACTAGCGGCGTACGAGGGTTTCGAGCAGTACTTC.